This T cell receptor (beta chain) was sequenced during a study of CD8 T cells in ankylosing spondylitis. Overall study findings and caveats: Among TCR beta sequences, a motif of eight highly homologous variants appeared characteristic of ankylosing spondylitis blood.

TCRdb used MiXCR to reprocess the 5' RACE reads, holding one entry per CDR3 protein. Of 150,000 to 200,000 distinct CDR3 sequences in the sample, 11% are singletons; the top ten hold 25% to 30%. CDR3 length: 17 residues. V trimming: 4 bases; J trimming: 3 bases; junction bases outside the gene matches: 14. Germline CDR1 SGHRS, CDR2 YFSETQ. This clonotype was detected only a few times. Its antigen is still unknown. The clonotype originates from a male donor with ankylosing spondylitis or in good health (not recorded which). This chain joins TRBV5-1 and TRBJ1-1; 8 positions match TRBD1. Specimen: blood, either unsorted or a sorted T cell fraction (not recorded which). The CDR3 sequence: CASSGRDRHERYTEAFF. In DNA form, the CDR3 reads TGCGCCAGCAGCGGTCGGGACAGGCATGAGAGGTACACTGAAGCTTTCTTT.